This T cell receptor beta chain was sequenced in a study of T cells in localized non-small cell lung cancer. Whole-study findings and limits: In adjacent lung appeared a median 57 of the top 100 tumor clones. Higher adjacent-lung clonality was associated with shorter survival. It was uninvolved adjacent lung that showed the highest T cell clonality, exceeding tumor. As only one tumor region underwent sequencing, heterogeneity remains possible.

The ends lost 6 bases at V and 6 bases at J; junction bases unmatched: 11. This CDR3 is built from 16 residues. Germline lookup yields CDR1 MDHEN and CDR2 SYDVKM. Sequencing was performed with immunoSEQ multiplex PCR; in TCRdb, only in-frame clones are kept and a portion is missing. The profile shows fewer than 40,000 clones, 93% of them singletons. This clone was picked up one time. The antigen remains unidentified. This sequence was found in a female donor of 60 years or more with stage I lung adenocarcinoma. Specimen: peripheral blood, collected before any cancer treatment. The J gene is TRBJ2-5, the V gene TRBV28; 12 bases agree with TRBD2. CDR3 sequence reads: CASSRLRTSGEQTQYF. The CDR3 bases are TGTGCCAGCAGCCGCCTTCGGACTAGCGGGGAACAGACCCAGTACTTC.